A selection of T cell receptor beta chains follows, all from one sample in a study of vaccination effects on CD4 cells after COVID-19. The method was immunoSEQ multiplex PCR; TCRdb's version includes in-frame clones alone and lacks a portion of them. Among under 65,000 clones listed, 65% to 90% were seen once. No antigen is known for these receptors. Sequencing used CD4+ T cells from PBMCs cultured with HCoV-229E spike peptides, obtained before COVID-19 vaccination. The receptors were sampled from a human donor who received a COVID-19 vaccine. CDR3s include the opening cysteine and the closing phenylalanine or tryptophan. Fields, in order: J gene, V gene, clone size, D gene, CDR3 protein, CDR3 DNA. A D gene is named only where the DNA matches it firmly. Expanded clones are given a class, and other clones once, few, many or no size at all.

TRBJ1-5 TRBV5-1 - TRBD1 CASSQGQGQPQHF TGCGCCAGCAGCCAAGGACAGGGCCAGCCCCAGCATTTT
TRBJ1-2 TRBV5-1 - TRBD1 CASSDSGTGFKGYTF TGCGCCAGCAGCGACTCCGGGACAGGGTTTAAGGGCTACACCTTC
TRBJ1-3 TRBV30 - TRBD1 CAWMGQGRDTIYF TGTGCCTGGATGGGACAGGGGAGAGACACCATATATTTT
TRBJ2-5 TRBV5-1 - TRBD2 CASSLGTGGAQETQYF TGCGCCAGCAGCTTGGGGACGGGGGGGGCACAAGAGACCCAGTACTTC
TRBJ2-1 TRBV6-2/TRBV6-3 once - CASSPGDEQFF TGTGCCAGCAGTCCAGGGGATGAGCAGTTCTTC
TRBJ2-3 TRBV7-3 - - CASSPGLSTDTQYF TGTGCCAGCAGCCCAGGACTGAGCACAGATACGCAGTATTTT
TRBJ2-2 TRBV5-8 - TRBD1 CASSDRGHGELFF TGTGCCAGCAGCGATAGGGGGCACGGGGAGCTGTTTTTT
TRBJ2-1 TRBV7-9 - TRBD1 CASSGQGAFFNEQFF TGTGCCAGCAGCGGACAGGGGGCTTTCTTCAATGAGCAGTTCTTC
TRBJ2-2 TRBV24-1 - - CAGLGEKNTGELFF TGTGCCGGCTTAGGGGAGAAGAACACCGGGGAGCTGTTTTTT
TRBJ1-1 TRBV18 - - CASSRGRVPEAFF TGTGCCAGCTCACGGGGCCGGGTCCCTGAAGCTTTCTTT
TRBJ1-5 TRBV18 - TRBD1 CASSRTGEGQPQHF TGTGCCAGCTCCCGGACAGGGGAGGGCCAGCCCCAGCATTTT
TRBJ2-5 TRBV27 - - CASSLWGPQETQYF TGTGCCAGCAGTTTATGGGGACCTCAAGAGACCCAGTACTTC
TRBJ1-1 TRBV30 - - CAWSTLMNTEAFF TGTGCCTGGAGTACACTAATGAACACTGAAGCTTTCTTT
TRBJ1-1 TRBV7-2 - - CASSLAPGLMNTEAFF TGTGCCAGCAGCTTAGCGCCCGGACTTATGAACACTGAAGCTTTCTTT
TRBJ2-2 TRBV10-1 - - CASSDMRATTGELFF TGCGCCAGCAGTGATATGAGAGCCACCACCGGGGAGCTGTTTTTT
TRBJ1-4 TRBV29-1 few - CSVGEPTNEKLFF TGCAGCGTTGGGGAACCAACTAATGAAAAACTGTTTTTT
TRBJ1-1 TRBV5-1 - - CASSSGRENTEAFF TGCGCCAGCAGTTCAGGCAGGGAGAACACTGAAGCTTTCTTT
TRBJ1-5 TRBV2 - TRBD1 CASSFRGPGNQPQHF TGTGCCAGCAGTTTCAGGGGGCCGGGCAATCAGCCCCAGCATTTT
TRBJ2-1 TRBV5-1 - TRBD2 CASSLDGAGIGGGAYNEQFF TGCGCCAGCAGCTTGGATGGGGCAGGGATAGGCGGGGGGGCTTACAATGAGCAGTTCTTC
TRBJ1-4 TRBV5-1 - - CASSYTGLKEEKLFF TGCGCCAGCAGTTATACAGGGTTAAAAGAGGAAAAACTGTTTTTT
TRBJ2-2 TRBV7-3 few - CASSSTAGELFF TGTGCCAGCAGCTCCACCGCCGGGGAGCTGTTTTTT
TRBJ1-1 TRBV18 - TRBD1 CASSPYRDRVNTEAFF TGTGCCAGCTCACCCTACCGGGACAGGGTGAACACTGAAGCTTTCTTT
TRBJ1-2 TRBV29-1 - - CSITGTLNGYTF TGCAGCATAACCGGGACCCTTAATGGCTACACCTTC
TRBJ2-2 TRBV12-5 - - CASGFPQLTGELFF TGTGCTAGTGGTTTCCCACAGCTCACCGGGGAGCTGTTTTTT
TRBJ2-2 TRBV6-5 - TRBD2 CASSYSGRTGELFF TGTGCCAGCAGTTACTCCGGGAGGACCGGGGAGCTGTTTTTT
TRBJ1-3 TRBV30 few - CAWSLGSGNTIYF TGTGCCTGGAGTTTGGGATCTGGAAACACCATATATTTT
TRBJ1-3 TRBV6-6 - TRBD1 CASSGRGPGNTIYF TGTGCCAGCAGTGGCAGGGGGCCCGGAAACACCATATATTTT
TRBJ2-1 TRBV5-1 - - CASSLTVPYNEQFF TGCGCCAGCAGCTTGACGGTCCCCTACAATGAGCAGTTCTTC
TRBJ2-3 TRBV7-8 - - CASSLARVDTQYF TGTGCCAGCAGCTTAGCGCGGGTAGATACGCAGTATTTT
TRBJ2-5 TRBV19 few TRBD2 CASSILPGGGETQYF TGTGCCAGTAGTATTCTCCCGGGCGGGGGGGAGACCCAGTACTTC
TRBJ2-1 TRBV9 - - CASSVAGLNEQFF TGTGCCAGCAGCGTAGCGGGGCTCAATGAGCAGTTCTTC
TRBJ1-1 TRBV11-2 - - CASSPGTNTEAFF TGTGCCAGCAGCCCCGGAACGAACACTGAAGCTTTCTTT
TRBJ2-1 TRBV7-3 - TRBD2 CASSLDGTSGGNEQFF TGTGCCAGCAGCTTAGATGGGACTAGCGGGGGGAATGAGCAGTTCTTC
TRBJ1-4 TRBV19 - - CASSIMGHNEKLFF TGTGCCAGTAGTATTATGGGACATAATGAAAAACTGTTTTTT
TRBJ2-2 TRBV7-2 - TRBD1 CASRRTGTGELFF TGTGCCAGCAGGCGGACAGGCACCGGGGAGCTGTTTTTT
TRBJ2-1 TRBV7-8 once - CASSRIADLYNEQFF TGTGCCAGCAGCCGGATAGCGGACCTCTACAATGAGCAGTTCTTC
TRBJ1-2 TRBV5-4 - - CASSLDQGYGYTF TGTGCCAGCAGCTTGGACCAGGGCTATGGCTACACCTTC
TRBJ1-4 TRBV30 - - CAWSRGGMLSTNEKLFF TGTGCCTGGTCTCGCGGGGGGATGCTCTCAACTAATGAAAAACTGTTTTTT
TRBJ1-3 TRBV4-1 - - CASSQKRGGFGNTIYF TGCGCCAGCAGCCAAAAAAGAGGAGGCTTTGGAAACACCATATATTTT
TRBJ1-5 TRBV23-1 - - CASSLAVRGNQPQHF TGCGCCAGCTCCTTAGCGGTCAGGGGTAATCAGCCCCAGCATTTT
TRBJ2-5 TRBV5-6 - TRBD1 CASTVGTGVQETQYF TGTGCCAGCACGGTGGGGACAGGAGTCCAAGAGACCCAGTACTTC
TRBJ1-1 TRBV2 - - CASSETTLIKNTEAFF TGTGCCAGCAGTGAAACCACATTGATTAAGAACACTGAAGCTTTCTTT
TRBJ1-5 TRBV5-1 - TRBD1 CASRAGTGPNQPQHF TGCGCCAGCAGGGCCGGGACAGGCCCCAATCAGCCCCAGCATTTT
TRBJ1-2 TRBV19 - - CASSPRAGYGYTF TGTGCCAGTAGCCCGAGGGCAGGCTATGGCTACACCTTC